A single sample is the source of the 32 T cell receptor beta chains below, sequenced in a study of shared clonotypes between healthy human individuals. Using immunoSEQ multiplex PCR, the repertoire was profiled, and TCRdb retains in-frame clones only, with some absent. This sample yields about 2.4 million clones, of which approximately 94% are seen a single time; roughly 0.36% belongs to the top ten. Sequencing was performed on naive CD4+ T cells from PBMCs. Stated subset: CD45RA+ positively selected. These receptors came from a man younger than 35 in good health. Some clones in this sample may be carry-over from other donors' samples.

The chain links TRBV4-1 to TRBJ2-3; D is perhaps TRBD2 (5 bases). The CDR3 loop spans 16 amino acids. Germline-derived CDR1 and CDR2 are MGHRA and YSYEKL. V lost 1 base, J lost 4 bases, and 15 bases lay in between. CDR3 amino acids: CASSQGRAPGADTQYF. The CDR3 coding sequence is TGCGCCAGCAGCCAAGGACGGGCCCCCGGGGCAGATACGCAGTATTTT.

DNA of the CDR3: TGTGCCAGCAGCATAAGGGAGTATGGCTACACCTTC. Its protein is CASSIREYGYTF. J is TRBJ1-2 and V is TRBV5-6, with D hard to call. Germline V gives CDR1 SGHDT, CDR2 YYEEEE. The CDR3 totals 12 residues. Trimming shortened V by 4 bases and J by 5 bases, and 9 bases separated the two germline ends.

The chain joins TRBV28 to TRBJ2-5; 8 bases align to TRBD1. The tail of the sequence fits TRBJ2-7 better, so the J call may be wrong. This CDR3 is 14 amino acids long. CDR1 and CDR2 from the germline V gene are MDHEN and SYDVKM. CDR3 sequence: CASSFPGQGHEQYF. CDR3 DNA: TGTGCCAGCAGTTTCCCTGGACAGGGCCACGAGCAGTACTTC.

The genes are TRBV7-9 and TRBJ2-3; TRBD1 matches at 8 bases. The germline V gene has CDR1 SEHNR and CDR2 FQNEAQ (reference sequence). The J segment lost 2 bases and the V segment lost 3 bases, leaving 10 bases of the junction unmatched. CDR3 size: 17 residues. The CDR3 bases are TGTGCCAGCAGCTTTGGGCAGGGGGCCAAACTCACAGATACGCAGTATTTT. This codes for CASSFGQGAKLTDTQYF.

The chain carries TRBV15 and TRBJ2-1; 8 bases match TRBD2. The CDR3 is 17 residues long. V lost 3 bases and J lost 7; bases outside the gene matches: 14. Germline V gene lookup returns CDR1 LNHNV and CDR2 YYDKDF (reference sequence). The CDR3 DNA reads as TGTGCCACCAGCAGGCCCCCCGGGAGGGGCTCAGGTAATGAGCAGTTCTTC. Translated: CATSRPPGRGSGNEQFF. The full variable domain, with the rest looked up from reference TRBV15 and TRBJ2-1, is DAMVIQNPRYQVTQFGKPVTLSCSQTLNHNVMYWYQQKSSQAPKLLFHYYDKDFNNEADTPDNFQSRRPNTSFCFLDIRSPGLGDTAMYLCATSRPPGRGSGNEQFFGPGTRLTVL.

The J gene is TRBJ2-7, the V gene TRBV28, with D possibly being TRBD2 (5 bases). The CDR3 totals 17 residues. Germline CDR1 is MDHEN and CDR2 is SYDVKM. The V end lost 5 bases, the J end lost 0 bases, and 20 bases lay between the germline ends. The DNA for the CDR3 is TGTGCCAGCAGTCCCTCCCCCAGCGGCGACCGCTCCTACGAGCAGTACTTC. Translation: CASSPSPSGDRSYEQYF.

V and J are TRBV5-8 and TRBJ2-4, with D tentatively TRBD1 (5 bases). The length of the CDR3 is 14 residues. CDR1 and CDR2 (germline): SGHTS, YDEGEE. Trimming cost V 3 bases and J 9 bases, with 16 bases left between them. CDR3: CASSSGLLGVIQYF. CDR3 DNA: TGTGCCAGCAGCTCCGGGCTTCTAGGGGTCATTCAGTACTTC.

The CDR3 coding sequence is TGTGCAAGTCGCTTCCACGTAGCGGGGGAGCCCTACGAGCAGTACTTC. Amino acids: CASRFHVAGEPYEQYF. The chain recombines TRBV12-2 with TRBJ2-7; TRBD2 is taken as the D call from the table, unchecked against the DNA. TRBV12-2 has pseudogene status. CDR3 size: 16 residues.

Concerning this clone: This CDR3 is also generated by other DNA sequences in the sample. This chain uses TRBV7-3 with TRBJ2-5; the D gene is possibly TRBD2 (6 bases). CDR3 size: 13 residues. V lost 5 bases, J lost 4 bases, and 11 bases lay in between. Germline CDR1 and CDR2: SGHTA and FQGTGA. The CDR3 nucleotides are TGTGCCAGCAGCCGTGGAGCGGGAGAGACCCAGTACTTC. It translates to CASSRGAGETQYF.

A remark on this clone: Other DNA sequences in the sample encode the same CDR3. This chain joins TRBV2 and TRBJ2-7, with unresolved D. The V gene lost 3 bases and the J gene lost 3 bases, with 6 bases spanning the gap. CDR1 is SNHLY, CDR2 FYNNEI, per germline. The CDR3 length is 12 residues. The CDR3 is CASSEYSYEQYF. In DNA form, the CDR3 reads TGTGCCAGCAGTGAGTACAGCTACGAGCAGTACTTC.

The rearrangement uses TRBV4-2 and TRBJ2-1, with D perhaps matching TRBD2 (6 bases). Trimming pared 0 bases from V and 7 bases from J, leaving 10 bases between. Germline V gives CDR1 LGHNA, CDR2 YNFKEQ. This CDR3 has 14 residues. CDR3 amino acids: CASSQDRAGNEQFF. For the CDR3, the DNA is TGTGCCAGCAGCCAAGATAGGGCGGGAAATGAGCAGTTCTTC.

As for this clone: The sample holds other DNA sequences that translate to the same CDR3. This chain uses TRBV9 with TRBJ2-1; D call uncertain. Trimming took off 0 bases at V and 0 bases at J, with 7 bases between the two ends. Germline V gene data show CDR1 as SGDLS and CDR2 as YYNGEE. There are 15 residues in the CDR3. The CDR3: CASSVEGGSYNEQFF. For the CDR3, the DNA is TGTGCCAGCAGCGTAGAGGGTGGCTCCTACAATGAGCAGTTCTTC.

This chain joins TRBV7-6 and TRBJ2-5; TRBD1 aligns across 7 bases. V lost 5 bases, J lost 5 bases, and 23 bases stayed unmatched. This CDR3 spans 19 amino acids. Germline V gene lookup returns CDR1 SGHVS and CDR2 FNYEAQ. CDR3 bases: TGTGCCAGCAGCCCCAAAATCCGTAACAGGGGATTATTACAGGAGACCCAGTACTTC. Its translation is CASSPKIRNRGLLQETQYF.

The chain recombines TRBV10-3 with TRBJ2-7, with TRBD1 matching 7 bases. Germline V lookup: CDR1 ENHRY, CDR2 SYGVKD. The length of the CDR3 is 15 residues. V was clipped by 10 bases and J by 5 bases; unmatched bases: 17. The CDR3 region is CASRPPGQPSHEQYF. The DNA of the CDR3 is TGTGCCAGCAGACCCCCGGGACAGCCGTCCCACGAGCAGTACTTC.

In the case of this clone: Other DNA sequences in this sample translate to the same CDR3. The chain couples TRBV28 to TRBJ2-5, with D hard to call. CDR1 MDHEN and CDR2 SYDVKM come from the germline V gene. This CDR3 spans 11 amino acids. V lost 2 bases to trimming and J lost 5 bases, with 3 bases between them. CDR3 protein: CASSLLETQYF. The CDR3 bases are TGTGCCAGCAGTTTACTCGAGACCCAGTACTTC.

DNA for the CDR3: TGTGCCAGCAGCTTAGAAGCCCACCACGGAGGTCAGCCCCAGCATTTT. The encoded protein is CASSLEAHHGGQPQHF. This sequence joins TRBV7-8 and TRBJ1-5; D is uncertain. Germline-derived CDR1 and CDR2 are SGHVS and FQNEAQ. This CDR3 has 16 residues. Trimming pared 1 base from V and 6 bases from J, leaving 16 bases between.

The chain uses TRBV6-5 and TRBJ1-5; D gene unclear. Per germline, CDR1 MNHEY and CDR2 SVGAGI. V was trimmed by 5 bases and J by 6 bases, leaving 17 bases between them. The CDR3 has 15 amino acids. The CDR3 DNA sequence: TGTGCCAGCAGTCGAGTAGCGTTTGGAATTCAGCCCCAGCATTTT. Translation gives CASSRVAFGIQPQHF.

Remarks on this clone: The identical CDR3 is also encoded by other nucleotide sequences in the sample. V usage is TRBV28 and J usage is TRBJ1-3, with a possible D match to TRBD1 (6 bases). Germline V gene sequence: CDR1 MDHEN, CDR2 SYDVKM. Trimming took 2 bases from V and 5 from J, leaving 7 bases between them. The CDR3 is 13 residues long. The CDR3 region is CASSLGGRNTIYF. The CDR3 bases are TGTGCCAGCAGTTTAGGGGGCCGAAACACCATATATTTT. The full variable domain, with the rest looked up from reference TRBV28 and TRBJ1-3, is DVKVTQSSRYLVKRTGEKVFLECVQDMDHENMFWYRQDPGLGLRLIYFSYDVKMKEKGDIPEGYSVSREKKERFSLILESASTNQTSMYLCASSLGGRNTIYFGEGSWLTVV.

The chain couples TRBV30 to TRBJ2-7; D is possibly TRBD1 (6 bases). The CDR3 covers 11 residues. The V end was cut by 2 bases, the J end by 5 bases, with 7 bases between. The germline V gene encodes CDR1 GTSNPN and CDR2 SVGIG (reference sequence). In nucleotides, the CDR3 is TGTGCCTGGAGTTGGGGGCACGAGCAGTACTTC. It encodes CAWSWGHEQYF.

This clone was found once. This chain's CDR3 is CASSWTLGSTDTQYF. The CDR3 nucleotides are TGCGCCAGCAGCTGGACCCTTGGGAGCACAGATACGCAGTATTTT. The V gene is TRBV5-1, the J gene TRBJ2-3; D call uncertain. The CDR3 sequence is 15 residues long. Germline V gene sequence: CDR1 SGHRS, CDR2 YFSETQ. V shed 3 bases and J shed 0 bases, with 11 bases lying between them.

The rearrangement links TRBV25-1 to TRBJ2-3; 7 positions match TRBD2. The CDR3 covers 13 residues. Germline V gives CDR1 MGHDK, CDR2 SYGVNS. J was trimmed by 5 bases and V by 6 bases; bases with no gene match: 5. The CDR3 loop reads CASRREFLDTQYF. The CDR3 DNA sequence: TGTGCCAGCAGGCGGGAGTTTCTAGATACGCAGTATTTT.

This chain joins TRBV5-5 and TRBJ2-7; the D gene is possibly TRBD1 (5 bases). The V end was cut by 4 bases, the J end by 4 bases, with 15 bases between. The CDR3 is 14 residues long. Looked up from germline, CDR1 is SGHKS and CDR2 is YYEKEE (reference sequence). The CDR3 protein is CASSIRQPGYEQYF. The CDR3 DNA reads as TGTGCCAGCAGCATACGACAGCCCGGGTACGAGCAGTACTTC.

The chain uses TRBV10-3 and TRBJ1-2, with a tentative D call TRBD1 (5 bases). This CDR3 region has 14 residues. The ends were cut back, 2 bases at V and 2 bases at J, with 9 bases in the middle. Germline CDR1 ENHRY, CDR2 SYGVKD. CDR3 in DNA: TGTGCCATCAGTGAGCCGGGACGGAACTATGGCTACACCTTC. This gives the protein CAISEPGRNYGYTF.

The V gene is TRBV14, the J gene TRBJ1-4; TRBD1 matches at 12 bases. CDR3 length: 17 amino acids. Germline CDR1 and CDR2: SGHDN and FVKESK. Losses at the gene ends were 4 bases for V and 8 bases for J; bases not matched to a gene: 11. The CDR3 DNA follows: TGTGCCAGCAGCCCGGGACAGGGGGCGTTACTTAACGAAAAACTGTTTTTT. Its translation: CASSPGQGALLNEKLFF.

CDR3 protein: CASSLRDRGAYEQYF. Written as DNA, the CDR3 is TGTGCCAGCTCACTCCGGGACAGGGGTGCCTACGAGCAGTACTTC. The rearrangement joins TRBV18 to TRBJ2-7; TRBD1 matches at 10 bases. V was clipped by 4 bases and J by 2 bases; unmatched bases: 5. The CDR3 covers 15 residues. The germline CDR1 and CDR2 sequences are KGHSH and LQKENI.

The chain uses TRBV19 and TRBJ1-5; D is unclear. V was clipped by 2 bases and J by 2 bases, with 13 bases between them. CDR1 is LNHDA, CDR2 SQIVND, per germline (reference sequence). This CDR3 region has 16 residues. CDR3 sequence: CASSISGLRGNQPQHF. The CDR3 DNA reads TGTGCCAGTAGTATATCCGGCCTAAGGGGCAATCAGCCCCAGCATTTT.

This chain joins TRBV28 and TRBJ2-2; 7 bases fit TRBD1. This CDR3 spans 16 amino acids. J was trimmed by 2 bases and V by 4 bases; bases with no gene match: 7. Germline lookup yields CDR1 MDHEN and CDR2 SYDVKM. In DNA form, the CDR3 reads TGTGCCAGCAGTTCCCTCCGGGACAGAAACACCGGGGAGCTGTTTTTT. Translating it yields CASSSLRDRNTGELFF. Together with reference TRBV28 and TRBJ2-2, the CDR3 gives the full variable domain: DVKVTQSSRYLVKRTGEKVFLECVQDMDHENMFWYRQDPGLGLRLIYFSYDVKMKEKGDIPEGYSVSREKKERFSLILESASTNQTSMYLCASSSLRDRNTGELFFGEGSRLTVL.

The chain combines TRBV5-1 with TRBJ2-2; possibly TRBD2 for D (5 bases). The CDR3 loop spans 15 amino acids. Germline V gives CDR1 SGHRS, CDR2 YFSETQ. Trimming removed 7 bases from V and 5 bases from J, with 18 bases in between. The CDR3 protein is CASERPGGSTGELFF. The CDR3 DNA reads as TGCGCCAGCGAGAGACCTGGAGGTAGTACCGGGGAGCTGTTTTTT.

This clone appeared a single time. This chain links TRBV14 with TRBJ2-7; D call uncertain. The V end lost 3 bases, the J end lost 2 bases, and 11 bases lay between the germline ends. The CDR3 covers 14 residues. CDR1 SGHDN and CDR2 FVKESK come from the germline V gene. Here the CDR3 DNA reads TGTGCCAGCAGCCACTCCCCGGGTACCTACGAGCAGTACTTC. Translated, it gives CASSHSPGTYEQYF.

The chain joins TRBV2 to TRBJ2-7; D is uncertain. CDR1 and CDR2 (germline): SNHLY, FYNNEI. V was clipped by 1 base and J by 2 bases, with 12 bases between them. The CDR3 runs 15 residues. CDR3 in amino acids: CASSEGDGITYEQYF. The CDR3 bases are TGTGCCAGCAGTGAAGGTGACGGAATCACCTACGAGCAGTACTTC.

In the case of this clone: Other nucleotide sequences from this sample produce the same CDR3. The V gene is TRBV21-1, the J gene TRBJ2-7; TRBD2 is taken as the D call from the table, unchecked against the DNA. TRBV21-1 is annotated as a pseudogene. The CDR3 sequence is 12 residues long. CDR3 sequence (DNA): TGTGCCAGCAGCAAAGGACTATCCGAGCAGTACTTC. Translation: CASSKGLSEQYF.

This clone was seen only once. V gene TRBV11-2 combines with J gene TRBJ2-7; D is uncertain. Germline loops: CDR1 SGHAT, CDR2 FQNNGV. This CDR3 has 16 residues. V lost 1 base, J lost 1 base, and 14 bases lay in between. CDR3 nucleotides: TGTGCCAGCAGCTTAGTATCCAGTGGAGTATCCTACGAGCAGTACTTC. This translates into CASSLVSSGVSYEQYF.